The TCR beta chain described here comes from a study of shared T cell receptors in the human thymus (dated by TCRdb to about 2021). As for the study more broadly: The study investigated the way shared, self-reactive T-cell receptor alpha chains are produced in the human thymus.

The library was obtained by the immunoSEQ multiplex PCR assay. TCRdb re-hosts the immuneACCESS table, in-frame sequences only. Its copies lack some clones; in the studies checked, an unresolved V gene accounts for under half of them, and the cause for the rest is not known. Here the sample has some 700,000 clones; approximately 88% occur a single time. Clones ranked in the top ten supply about 0.01% of the sample. For this clone: No cognate antigen has been identified for it. One end of the junction fails to match germline, which may point to a read error.

Its CDR3 holds 14 amino acids, cysteine through phenylalanine. CDR3 DNA only is kept here, 42 bases in frame from base 1. According to the germline V gene, CDR1 reads MDHEN and CDR2 reads SYDVKM. These data also featured in a second study, about human thymus T cells. The second investigation adds: Immunologically healthy infants undergoing open corrective cardiac surgery for congenital heart defects in Finland were used as donors. The thymus tissue came from surgical resects taken out during corrective cardiac surgery. Biased V and J gene segment usage appeared to be present in both thymic and peripheral blood repertoires. According to the related research, thymic TCR repertoires were highly overlapping among unrelated individuals. TCR alpha and beta repertoires from roughly eight infant thymus samples and four related peripheral blood samples were characterized in the study. Donor ages ranging from about 6 to 250 days were recorded, and a handful of male and a couple of female infants were included in the cohort. After being mechanically released from the tissue, thymocytes were kept at -70 degrees C in pellets of roughly 10-30 million cells. Genomic DNA was extracted from frozen cell pellets with a QIAsymphony instrument. Using the immunoSEQ multiplex PCR assay, the TCRB and TCRAD loci were amplified from a standardized quantity of quality-controlled genomic DNA. The amplicons covered the V(D)J region and were long enough to include the CDR3 and to identify the V and J genes. Through the commercial immunoSEQ service, the amplicons were sequenced on an Illumina platform. Primer bias and sequencing errors were corrected as previously described, and TCRAD and TCRB definitions were based on the IMGT database. The repertoires were analysed using immunoSEQ Analyzer 3.0 and VDJTools for basic statistics, V/J segment usage, diversity estimates, rarefaction and pairwise overlap. To estimate diversity, the Chao1, ChaoE, Efron-Thisted, Shannon and inverse Simpson indices were applied, and diversity was also estimated on datasets down-sampled to the smallest sample. Repertoire overlap was determined by strict matching of CDR3 nucleotide sequence, V gene and J gene, and Jaccard-based multidimensional scaling clustering was applied. On average, thymus samples gave roughly 800,000 unique TCRB clonotypes, whereas blood samples gave about 84,000.

The sequenced sample consisted of thymocytes. This clonotype was obtained from a boy under two years old with a congenital heart defect. Donor details come from another sample of the same person, matched by shared clones. This sequence uses TRBV28 and TRBJ2-7, and TRBD2 may be the D gene, going by 6 matching bases. The DNA reads as follows: TGTGCCAGCAGTTTGATATCTCTGGGAGGCGTGGAGTCCTTC. It encodes CASSLISLGGVESF.